Below are 32 T cell receptor beta chains sequenced from a single sample in a study of cytomegalovirus exposure and HLA in healthy donors. Use of 60 Vbeta and 13 Jbeta primers characterized the PCR. Libraries were prepared by immunoSEQ multiplex PCR; TCRdb keeps only in-frame clonotypes and omits some of them. There are around 90,000 clones in the sample; about 80% occur only once, and approximately 7.5% lies in the top ten. Sequencing was carried out using PBMCs. The receptor source for this set is a man under 40 in good health and CMV-seronegative.

The V and J genes are TRBV6-1 and TRBJ2-7; weak D call: TRBD1 (8 bases). The germline gives CDR1 MNHNS, CDR2 SASEGT. Trimming shortened V by 4 bases and J by 3 bases, and 31 bases separated the two germline ends. The CDR3 runs 20 residues. The CDR3 loop reads CASSGRTGPLGAGYLYEQYF. For the CDR3, the DNA is TGTGCCAGCAGTGGTCGGACAGGGCCCCTGGGAGCGGGATATCTCTACGAGCAGTACTTC.

The gene calls are TRBV11-2 and TRBJ1-1; D is possibly TRBD1 (6 bases). CDR1 and CDR2 (germline): SGHAT, FQNNGV. Trimming shortened V by 3 bases and J by 1 base, and 9 bases separated the two germline ends. This CDR3 has 14 amino acids. The CDR3 loop reads CASSFRGKNTEAFF. For the CDR3, the DNA is TGTGCCAGCAGCTTCAGGGGCAAGAACACTGAAGCTTTCTTT.

This clone was counted once. This chain connects TRBV10-3 to TRBJ2-3, with TRBD2 matching 9 bases. V dropped 4 bases and J dropped 2; count of bases not matched to a gene: 4. Germline CDR1 ENHRY, CDR2 SYGVKD. The CDR3 spans 15 residues. The CDR3 region has the DNA TGTGCCATCAGTGGGGCGGGAGGGAACACAGATACGCAGTATTTT. Its protein product is CAISGAGGNTDTQYF.

The CDR3 sequence is CASSRGGGHEQYF. The DNA of the CDR3 is TGTGCCAGCAGCCGGGGTGGTGGCCACGAGCAGTACTTC. J is TRBJ2-7 and V is TRBV7-2, with a tentative D call TRBD2 (5 bases). The V gene lost 5 bases and the J gene lost 5 bases, with 13 bases spanning the gap. The CDR3 is 13 amino acids. CDR1 is SGHTA, CDR2 FQGNSA, per germline. The full variable domain, in which reference TRBV7-2 and TRBJ2-7 provide the parts outside the CDR3, is GAGVSQSPSNKVTEKGKDVELRCDPISGHTALYWYRQSLGQGLEFLIYFQGNSAPDKSGLPSDRFSAERTGGSVSTLTIQRTQQEDSAVYLCASSRGGGHEQYFGPGTRLTVT.

The chain joins TRBV18 to TRBJ1-6; D gene unclear. The CDR3 totals 15 residues. V lost 3 bases and J lost 0, with 6 bases in between. The germline gives CDR1 KGHSH, CDR2 LQKENI. DNA for the CDR3: TGTGCCAGCTCACCTTCAGGCTCCTATAATTCACCCCTCCACTTT. This gives the protein CASSPSGSYNSPLHF. Together with reference TRBV18 and TRBJ1-6, the CDR3 gives the full variable domain: NAGVMQNPRHLVRRRGQEARLRCSPMKGHSHVYWYRQLPEEGLKFMVYLQKENIIDESGMPKERFSAEFPKEGPSILRIQQVVRGDSAAYFCASSPSGSYNSPLHFGNGTRLTVT.

V usage is TRBV19 and J usage is TRBJ2-7, with TRBD2 identical over 7 bases. With 5 bases clipped from V and 0 bases from J, the junction kept 10 bases outside the gene matches. In germline, CDR1 is LNHDA, CDR2 SQIVND (reference sequence). CDR3 size: 16 residues. For the CDR3, the DNA is TGTGCCAGTAGTCCTACTGCTAGCGGTTACTCCTACGAGCAGTACTTC. Its protein product is CASSPTASGYSYEQYF.

The J gene is TRBJ2-2, the V gene TRBV5-6, with TRBD1 matching 7 bases. Germline assignment: CDR1 SGHDT and CDR2 YYEEEE. This CDR3 spans 18 amino acids. V lost 1 base and J lost 6; bases outside the gene matches: 15. CDR3 loop: CASSLYRLAGGGAGELFF. CDR3 coding DNA: TGTGCCAGCAGCTTGTATCGGCTGGCAGGGGGTGGTGCCGGGGAGCTGTTTTTT.

This clone was counted only a few times. This chain joins TRBV29-1 and TRBJ2-3; TRBD2 aligns across 9 bases. The CDR3 covers 14 residues. With V trimmed by 7 bases and J by 1 base, 6 bases remained unmatched. CDR1 and CDR2 (germline): SQVTM, ANQGSEA. The CDR3 spells CSADVAGGTDTQYF. The CDR3 region has the DNA TGCAGCGCCGACGTAGCGGGAGGCACAGATACGCAGTATTTT.

This clone came up a few times. The V gene is TRBV25-1, the J gene TRBJ2-2; D ambiguous. Trimming left V 4 bases short and J 0 bases short, with 12 bases between. Germline V lookup: CDR1 MGHDK, CDR2 SYGVNS. The CDR3 has 16 residues. The CDR3 DNA sequence: TGTGCCAGCAGTGCTATCCCCCGAGCGAACACCGGGGAGCTGTTTTTT. This encodes CASSAIPRANTGELFF. Combining the CDR3 with reference TRBV25-1 and TRBJ2-2 gives the whole variable domain EADIYQTPRYLVIGTGKKITLECSQTMGHDKMYWYQQDPGMELHLIHYSYGVNSTEKGDLSSESTVSRIRTEHFPLTLESARPSHTSQYLCASSAIPRANTGELFFGEGSRLTVL.

This clone occurred a few times. V is TRBV15 and J is TRBJ2-7; 10 nucleotides agree with TRBD1. The V gene's germline CDR1 is LNHNV and CDR2 YYDKDF (reference sequence). The V gene end was trimmed by 0 bases and the J gene end by 3 bases; junction bases not matched to a gene: 2. The CDR3 has 15 residues. The CDR3 sequence is CATSRERTGGYEQYF. In DNA, the CDR3 is TGTGCCACCAGCAGAGAACGGACAGGGGGCTACGAGCAGTACTTC.

The chain combines TRBV11-2 with TRBJ2-7, with 9 nucleotides matching TRBD1. J was trimmed by 3 bases and V by 4 bases; bases with no gene match: 7. Germline assignment: CDR1 SGHAT and CDR2 FQNNGV. This CDR3 comprises 15 residues. DNA for the CDR3: TGTGCCAGCAGCTCCAGGGACAGGGATCACTACGAGCAGTACTTC. Translating it yields CASSSRDRDHYEQYF.

The V and J genes are TRBV6-5 and TRBJ1-2; no firm D call. In germline, CDR1 is MNHEY, CDR2 SVGAGI. Trimming removed 2 bases at V and 8 bases at J, with 9 bases between. This CDR3 comprises 12 residues. The CDR3, as DNA: TGTGCCAGCAGTTACCGGACGGGAGGCTACACCTTC. Amino acids: CASSYRTGGYTF.

The chain couples TRBV7-9 to TRBJ1-1; a possible D gene is TRBD1 (6 bases). Germline V CDR1 and CDR2: SEHNR, FQNEAQ (reference sequence). V lost 3 bases and J lost 9, with 14 bases in between. The CDR3 runs to 13 residues. The CDR3 nucleotides read TGTGCCAGCAGCTTGGGTGGGGGGGCTAAAGCTTTCTTT. The encoded protein is CASSLGGGAKAFF.

This clone was seen a few times. The gene calls are TRBV10-1 and TRBJ1-6, with TRBD1 matching 11 bases. Looked up from germline, CDR1 is WNHNN and CDR2 is SYGVQD (reference sequence). This CDR3 contains 14 residues. V lost 6 bases to trimming and J lost 9 bases; unmatched junction nucleotides: 4. CDR3 amino acids: CASRKGQGGSPLHF. DNA of the CDR3: TGCGCCAGCAGAAAGGGACAGGGGGGTTCACCCCTCCACTTT.

This chain uses TRBV7-9 with TRBJ2-2; 7 bases align to TRBD2. In germline, CDR1 is SEHNR, CDR2 FQNEAQ (reference sequence). V lost 6 bases and J lost 6; bases outside the gene matches: 10. There are 15 residues in the CDR3. As DNA, the CDR3 is TGTGCCAGCAGTCCGAGCGCGGGAGTCCCCGGGGAGCTGTTTTTT. Translation: CASSPSAGVPGELFF. The complete variable domain, with remaining parts taken from reference TRBV7-9 and TRBJ2-2, reads DTGVSQNPRHKITKRGQNVTFRCDPISEHNRLYWYRQTLGQGPEFLTYFQNEAQLEKSRLLSDRFSAERPKGSFSTLEIQRTEQGDSAMYLCASSPSAGVPGELFFGEGSRLTVL.

V is TRBV28 and J is TRBJ1-5; TRBD1 matches 10 bases. CDR3 length: 15 amino acids. Germline lookup yields CDR1 MDHEN and CDR2 SYDVKM. Trimming cost V 6 bases and J 2 bases; bases outside gene matches: 4. CDR3 bases: TGTGCCAGCAGCTCCGGGACAGGGGGCAATCAGCCCCAGCATTTT. Residues: CASSSGTGGNQPQHF.

The rearrangement links TRBV6-1 to TRBJ1-2; D is perhaps TRBD1 (6 bases). Germline V lookup: CDR1 MNHNS, CDR2 SASEGT. Trimming removed 7 bases from V and 3 bases from J, with 12 bases in between. CDR3 length equals 13 residues. The chain's CDR3 is CASTLRGDYGYTF. The CDR3 nucleotides read TGTGCCAGCACTCTCAGGGGTGACTATGGCTACACCTTC.

This chain connects TRBV6-5 to TRBJ1-2; 10 bases are shared with TRBD1. The junction had 8 bases not matched to a gene; V was cut back by 2 bases and J by 8 bases. This CDR3 has 15 residues. CDR1 and CDR2 from the germline V gene are MNHEY and SVGAGI. CDR3 DNA sequence: TGTGCCAGCAGTTACCCCCCGGGACAGGGGAAGGGCTACACCTTC. This codes for CASSYPPGQGKGYTF.

This chain connects TRBV7-9 to TRBJ2-1; 9 nucleotides match TRBD2. Germline V gene sequence: CDR1 SEHNR, CDR2 FQNEAQ (reference sequence). Losses at the gene ends were 2 bases for V and 8 bases for J; bases not matched to a gene: 7. The CDR3 is 15 residues long. The CDR3 protein is CASSLPRGGAYEQFF. The DNA for the CDR3 is TGTGCCAGCAGCTTACCCCGCGGGGGGGCCTATGAGCAGTTCTTC. Together with reference TRBV7-9 and TRBJ2-1, the CDR3 gives the full variable domain: DTGVSQNPRHKITKRGQNVTFRCDPISEHNRLYWYRQTLGQGPEFLTYFQNEAQLEKSRLLSDRFSAERPKGSFSTLEIQRTEQGDSAMYLCASSLPRGGAYEQFFGPGTRLTVL.

The genes are TRBV5-1 and TRBJ2-3, with D perhaps TRBD2 (6 bases). CDR1 and CDR2 from the germline V gene are SGHRS and YFSETQ. The CDR3 is made up of 16 amino acids. V dropped 7 bases and J dropped 0 bases, with 18 bases sitting between them. In DNA, the CDR3 is TGCGCCAGCGGCATTGGAGGGCTAGCGAGCACAGATACGCAGTATTTT. Translated: CASGIGGLASTDTQYF.

The chain has TRBV5-1 and TRBJ2-7; 9 nucleotides agree with TRBD2. The CDR3 has 18 residues. With 4 bases clipped from V and 0 bases from J, the junction kept 14 bases outside the gene matches. Germline V gene sequence: CDR1 SGHRS, CDR2 YFSETQ. In DNA form, the CDR3 reads TGCGCCAGCAGCCCTTATGGAGCGGGAGGTGTCTCCTCCTACGAGCAGTACTTC. Residues: CASSPYGAGGVSSYEQYF.

The chain uses TRBV27 and TRBJ1-3; D is ambiguous. Trimming cost V 4 bases and J 0 bases, with 13 bases left between them. The CDR3 is made up of 16 amino acids. Germline assignment: CDR1 MNHEY and CDR2 SMNVEV (reference sequence). Here the CDR3 reads CASSSYDSSSGNTIYF. As DNA, the CDR3 is TGTGCCAGCAGTTCTTATGACTCCAGCTCTGGAAACACCATATATTTT.

J is TRBJ1-3 and V is TRBV18; 11 bases fit TRBD1. The CDR3 loop spans 17 amino acids. J lost 3 bases, V lost 2 bases, and 6 bases had no gene match. Germline lookup yields CDR1 KGHSH and CDR2 LQKENI. CDR3 in amino acids: CASSPIGQGALGNTIYF. In DNA, the CDR3 is TGTGCCAGCTCACCAATAGGACAGGGGGCGCTTGGAAACACCATATATTTT.

The chain combines TRBV19 with TRBJ2-7, with D possibly TRBD2 on 5 matching bases. Trimming stripped 8 bases from V and 7 bases from J, with 9 bases between. The CDR3 is made up of 10 amino acids. Germline loops: CDR1 LNHDA, CDR2 SQIVND (reference sequence). CDR3 protein: CASSSGEQYF. In DNA form, the CDR3 reads TGTGCCAGTTCCTCGGGGGAGCAGTACTTC.

This chain connects TRBV30 to TRBJ2-7; D not resolved. Trimming stripped 2 bases from V and 3 bases from J, with 5 bases between. Germline CDR1 GTSNPN, CDR2 SVGIG (reference sequence). The CDR3 extends over 11 amino acids. As DNA, the CDR3 is TGTGCCTGGAGTAGCCTCTACGAGCAGTACTTC. This gives the protein CAWSSLYEQYF.

This clone has a handful of counts. J is TRBJ2-6 and V is TRBV6-4; D is perhaps TRBD1 (6 bases). The CDR3 has 15 amino acids. The ends were cut back, 4 bases at V and 0 bases at J, with 7 bases in the middle. Germline V gene lookup returns CDR1 MRHNA and CDR2 SNTAGT. The CDR3 DNA follows: TGTGCCAGCAGTGGGGACAACTCTGGGGCCAACGTCCTGACTTTC. This gives the protein CASSGDNSGANVLTF.

The chain combines TRBV5-1 with TRBJ2-2, with D tentatively TRBD1 (6 bases). The CDR3 loop spans 16 amino acids. Germline CDR1 SGHRS, CDR2 YFSETQ. Trimming shortened V by 0 bases and J by 3 bases, and 12 bases separated the two germline ends. The DNA for the CDR3 is TGCGCCAGCAGCTTGGCTACAGGGCGGGACACCGGGGAGCTGTTTTTT. Its protein is CASSLATGRDTGELFF.

The chain couples TRBV5-1 to TRBJ2-5; D remains unclear. The DNA end is more similar to TRBJ2-7, so the J call may be wrong. Germline V gene sequence: CDR1 SGHRS, CDR2 YFSETQ. The CDR3 sequence is 14 residues long. CDR3 sequence (DNA): TGCGCCAGCAGCTTGGCCCAGGCCCTAACCGAGCAGTACTTC. Protein: CASSLAQALTEQYF.

The chain uses TRBV27 and TRBJ2-3; D perhaps matches TRBD2 (5 bases). The germline gives CDR1 MNHEY, CDR2 SMNVEV (reference sequence). The CDR3 has 15 amino acids. Trimming took 8 bases from V and 3 from J, leaving 18 bases between them. The CDR3 reads CASAGLTELTDTQYF. In DNA form, the CDR3 reads TGTGCCAGCGCGGGCCTAACCGAATTGACAGATACGCAGTATTTT.

This clone was seen more than once but under ten times. This rearrangement joins TRBV27 to TRBJ1-5; D uncertain. CDR1 and CDR2 from the germline V gene are MNHEY and SMNVEV (reference sequence). V was clipped by 4 bases and J by 1 base, with 5 bases between them. The CDR3 spans 13 residues. The CDR3 region is CASSSESNQPQHF. The CDR3 nucleotides are TGTGCCAGCAGTTCAGAAAGCAATCAGCCCCAGCATTTT.

V is TRBV6-1 and J is TRBJ2-1; a possible D gene is TRBD2 (6 bases). Germline-derived CDR1 and CDR2 are MNHNS and SASEGT. With 3 bases removed from V and 0 bases from J, the gap between germline ends came to 12 bases. The CDR3 contains 16 residues. This CDR3 is CASSEGTFNSYNEQFF. CDR3 DNA sequence: TGTGCCAGCAGTGAGGGGACTTTTAACTCCTACAATGAGCAGTTCTTC.

The chain uses TRBV6-5 and TRBJ2-7; 8 bases are a match to TRBD2. The CDR3 length is 13 residues. J gave up 5 bases and V 5 bases, and 5 bases lay outside the gene matches. Germline loops: CDR1 MNHEY, CDR2 SVGAGI. The chain's CDR3 is CASSHGLAHEQYF. The CDR3 nucleotides are TGTGCCAGCAGTCACGGACTAGCCCACGAGCAGTACTTC.